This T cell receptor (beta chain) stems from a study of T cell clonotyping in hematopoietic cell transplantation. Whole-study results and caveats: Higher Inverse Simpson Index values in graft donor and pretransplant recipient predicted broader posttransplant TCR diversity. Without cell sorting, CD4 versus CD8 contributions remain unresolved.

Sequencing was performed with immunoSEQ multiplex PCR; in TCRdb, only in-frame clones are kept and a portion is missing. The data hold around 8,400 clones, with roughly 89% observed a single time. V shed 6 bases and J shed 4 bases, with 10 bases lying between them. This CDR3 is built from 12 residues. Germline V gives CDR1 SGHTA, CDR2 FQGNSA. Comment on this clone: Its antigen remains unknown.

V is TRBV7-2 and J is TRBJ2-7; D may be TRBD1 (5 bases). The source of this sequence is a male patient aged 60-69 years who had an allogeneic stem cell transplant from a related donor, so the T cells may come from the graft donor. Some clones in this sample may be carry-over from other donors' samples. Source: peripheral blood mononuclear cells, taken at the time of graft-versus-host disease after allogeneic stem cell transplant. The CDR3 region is CASSLQGYEQYF. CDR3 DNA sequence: TGTGCCAGCAGTCTCCAGGGTTACGAGCAGTACTTC.